This T cell receptor (beta chain) was retrieved from a study of cytomegalovirus exposure and HLA in healthy donors. Remarks on this clone: Its target is unknown.

Findings and limits, study-wide: An Asian-associated ancestry cluster reportedly showed fewer N-insertions than the approximately 620-donor mean in a later analysis. CMV antigen specificity of three CMV-associated chains was confirmed in vitro. Accurate predictions that matched the HLA-A and HLA-B alleles of most subjects were reportedly made from TCR beta sequences.

PCR primers comprised 60 Vbeta and 13 Jbeta primers. TCRdb's table, derived via immunoSEQ multiplex PCR, lists solely in-frame clones and lacks some. The data hold hundreds of thousands of clones, with roughly 90% observed a single time. V lost 5 bases to trimming and J lost 5 bases; unmatched junction nucleotides: 7. Germline CDR1 and CDR2: MNHEY and SMNVEV (reference sequence). The CDR3 runs to 15 residues. The sequencing input was PBMCs. The receptor comes from a woman aged 18-29 years in good health and CMV-seronegative. The chain combines TRBV27 with TRBJ1-5; 9 bases line up with TRBD1. The CDR3 DNA sequence: TGTGCCAGCAGTGCCAGGACAGGGGTGGATCAGCCCCAGCATTTT. Its protein is CASSARTGVDQPQHF.